The clone carrying this T cell receptor beta chain showed up just once. Its antigen is undetermined. This sample was taken from a study of cytomegalovirus exposure and HLA in healthy donors. Study-wide background: The same platform was used for the approximately 110 validation repertoires and the roughly 640 first-cohort repertoires, a later analysis reported.

Germline V gene data show CDR1 as SGHTA and CDR2 as FQGNSA. Trimming took off 3 bases at V and 2 bases at J, with 8 bases between the two ends. The CDR3 loop spans 15 amino acids. Study conclusions and caveats: In vitro, a few CMV-associated chains proved specific for CMV antigens. For most TCR sequences rarity was the rule, although some public TCRs occurred in many donors. TCR clusters originating in the first cohort tended to co-occur in the 100 to 150 validation repertoires, according to a later analysis.

Produced via immunoSEQ multiplex PCR; TCRdb's table is partial and in-frame only. This sample has 150,000 or so clones, with 75% to 90% found just once. The chain combines TRBV7-2 with TRBJ2-6; maybe TRBD2 (6 bases). The sequenced material came from PBMCs. This receptor was identified in a man between 18 and 35 years old in good health and CMV-seropositive. The CDR3 bases are TGTGCCAGCAGCTTGCGGAGGGCTGGGGCCAACGTCCTGACTTTC. It codes for CASSLRRAGANVLTF. The entire variable domain, with the rest obtained from reference TRBV7-2 and TRBJ2-6, is as follows: GAGVSQSPSNKVTEKGKDVELRCDPISGHTALYWYRQSLGQGLEFLIYFQGNSAPDKSGLPSDRFSAERTGGSVSTLTIQRTQQEDSAVYLCASSLRRAGANVLTFGAGSRLTVL.